This T cell receptor (beta chain) was retrieved from a study of T cell repertoires in cytomegalovirus infection. Whole-study context: From public TCR beta signatures came an indication of both CMV infection and matching HLA type. Study-wide results and caveats: Individuals carrying CMV plus the relevant HLA were identified by cumulative frequency of public TCR beta families. Clonotypes of TCR beta that were HLA-C-restricted and CMV-specific dominated the ex vivo response.

Using its own MiXCR run on the reads, TCRdb lists one record per CDR3 protein. The sample lists under 250,000 distinct CDR3 sequences, 9% to 15% seen once, with approximately 1.8% in the top ten. This clonotype was seen at least ten times. Its antigen is not identified. The V segment lost 5 bases and the J segment 0 bases; nucleotides outside the gene matches: 6. The CDR3 runs 16 residues. Germline values: CDR1 SGHVS, CDR2 FNYEAQ. The material sequenced was PBMCs. The chain recombines TRBV7-6 with TRBJ2-3; 9 nucleotides match TRBD1. This receptor was identified in a human donor in good health (CMV status not recorded). Some clones in this sample may be carry-over from other donors' samples. This CDR3 reads CASSPGTGPSTDTQYF. DNA of the CDR3: TGTGCCAGCAGCCCCGGGACAGGGCCCAGCACAGATACGCAGTATTTT.